A selection of T cell receptor beta chains follows, all from one sample in a study of blood T cell repertoires in COVID-19. The repertoire was sequenced with immunoSEQ multiplex PCR; TCRdb's copy has only in-frame clones and lacks some. The table records 100,000 to 120,000 clones, 65% to 90% of them present only once. The sample comprised peripheral blood. These receptor sequences come from an older man with acute or convalescent COVID-19. CDR3s include the opening cysteine and the closing phenylalanine or tryptophan. A D gene is named only where the DNA matches it firmly. A clone size is listed for some rows: how often the clone was seen (once, few, many), or a class if it is expanded.

clone_size	j_call	v_call	d_call	cdr3_nt	cdr3_aa
-	TRBJ1-2	TRBV29-1	-	TGCAGCGTGGACAACATCAGGGGTTATAACTATGGCTACACCTTC	CSVDNIRGYNYGYTF
-	TRBJ1-1	TRBV19	TRBD1	TGTGCCAGTAGTACACAGGGGTGGACTGAAGCTTTCTTT	CASSTQGWTEAFF
-	TRBJ2-1	TRBV24-1	TRBD2	TGTGCCACCAGTGATTTGGGGACTAGCGGGATCAATGAGCAGTTCTTC	CATSDLGTSGINEQFF
-	TRBJ2-3	TRBV5-4	TRBD2	TGTGCCAGCAGCCTCACTAGCGGGGGGAAAGATACGCAGTATTTT	CASSLTSGGKDTQYF
-	TRBJ2-5	TRBV7-6	TRBD1	TGTGCCAGCAGCTTACGAGGGGGCGGTGGGCAAGAGACCCAGTACTTC	CASSLRGGGGQETQYF
-	TRBJ2-3	TRBV19	TRBD2	TGTGCCAGTAGTCCGGGACTACGGATCACAGATACGCAGTATTTT	CASSPGLRITDTQYF
-	TRBJ2-7	TRBV28	-	TGTGCCAGCAGCCGCCGGGAAATAGGTTACGAGCAGTACTTC	CASSRREIGYEQYF
-	TRBJ1-3	TRBV19	TRBD1	TGTGCCAGTAGCAGGACAGGGACGTACACCATATATTTT	CASSRTGTYTIYF
-	TRBJ1-1	TRBV19	TRBD1	TGTGCCAGTAGTGATTACAGGGGAGATGGCACTGAAGCTTTCTTT	CASSDYRGDGTEAFF
-	TRBJ1-6	TRBV7-9	-	TGTGCCAGCAGCTCCCACCGGGGTAATTCACCCCTCCACTTT	CASSSHRGNSPLHF
-	TRBJ1-2	TRBV6-5	TRBD1	TGTGCCAGCAGTCGTGGACAGGGGGTTGGCTACACCTTC	CASSRGQGVGYTF
-	TRBJ1-1	TRBV5-1	TRBD1	TGCGCCAGCAGCTTCTCACCGACAGGGGGCACTGAAGCTTTCTTT	CASSFSPTGGTEAFF
-	TRBJ1-1	TRBV9	-	TGTGCCAGCAGCGTAGGAGGCAGGGCGGACACTGAAGCTTTCTTT	CASSVGGRADTEAFF
-	TRBJ1-2	TRBV5-1	-	TGCGCCAGCAGCTTGGGGGCACAGTTTTCTGGCTACACCTTC	CASSLGAQFSGYTF
-	TRBJ2-1	TRBV28	-	TGTGCCAGCAGCCCCGCTGGGACTCGCAGGGCCAATGAGCAGTTCTTC	CASSPAGTRRANEQFF
-	TRBJ2-7	TRBV18	-	TGTGCCAGCTCACGGACAAAAGGACGTTACGAGCAGTACTTC	CASSRTKGRYEQYF
-	TRBJ2-7	TRBV7-8	TRBD2	TGTGCCAGCAGCCGAACTAGCGGAGTAACCTACGAGCAGTACTTC	CASSRTSGVTYEQYF
-	TRBJ2-7	TRBV7-2	TRBD2	TGTGCCAGCAGCCTGGGACTAGCGGGACAGGGCGAGCAGTACTTC	CASSLGLAGQGEQYF
-	TRBJ1-2	TRBV6-5	-	TGTGCCAGCAGTTACTCCGGGACAACTAACTATGGCTACACCTTC	CASSYSGTTNYGYTF
-	TRBJ1-6	TRBV18	TRBD1	TGTGCCAGCTCACCCGGGTACGAGACAGGGAAGAATTCACCCCTCCACTTT	CASSPGYETGKNSPLHF
once	TRBJ1-5	TRBV18	-	TGTGCCAGCTCACCAGAGGGAGATCAGCCCCAGCATTTT	CASSPEGDQPQHF
-	TRBJ2-2	TRBV28	TRBD1	TGTGCCAGCGGAAGTTTGCGAACCGGGACAGGGGACGGGGAGCTGTTTTTT	CASGSLRTGTGDGELFF